The 3 T cell receptor beta chains reported below all come from one sample, sequenced in a study of blood T cells in healthy people across ages (dated by TCRdb to between 2015 and 2017). The library was built by means of 5' RACE. The instrument given in TCRdb is Illumina HiSeq 2500. A second PCR of about 6 to 12 cycles was run with a J-beta primer mix and a sample-barcoded 5' primer. The public reads were reprocessed in TCRdb via fastp at Q25 and MiXCR, keeping in-frame beta chains. Records with the same CDR3 protein are collapsed into one entry carrying the most frequent genes and DNA. This sample lists 800,000 to 950,000 distinct CDR3 sequences; 25% to 30% were detected once. Clones ranked in the top ten supply around 9.6% of the sample. These same data were also listed under a study on T cells of mothers and their children.

The source material was blood. These receptors were obtained from a middle-aged woman in good health.

This clonotype appeared many times. V usage is TRBV6-1 and J usage is TRBJ1-2; D might be TRBD1 (6 bases). The CDR3 loop spans 15 amino acids. Germline V lookup: CDR1 MNHNS, CDR2 SASEGT. With 7 bases removed from V and 3 bases from J, the gap between germline ends came to 18 bases. CDR3 sequence: CASTPLGGNDYGYTF. The CDR3 coding sequence is TGTGCCAGCACTCCATTAGGGGGGAACGACTATGGCTACACCTTC.

This clonotype was seen a few times. V is TRBV7-2 and J is TRBJ1-5, with D perhaps TRBD1 (6 bases). In germline, CDR1 is SGHTA, CDR2 FQGNSA. The CDR3 is 13 amino acids. V dropped 5 bases and J dropped 4 bases, with 9 bases sitting between them. Written as DNA, the CDR3 is TGTGCCAGCAGCCGTGGGACAAATCAGCCCCAGCATTTT. This encodes CASSRGTNQPQHF.

The CDR3 coding sequence is TGTGCCAGCGCCTCGGGACAGGGCTACAATGAGCAGTACTTC. It translates to CASASGQGYNEQYF. The chain couples TRBV12-3 or TRBV12-4 to TRBJ2-4, with 9 bases aligning to TRBD1. This CDR3 region has 14 residues. Trimming cost V 8 bases and J 13 bases; bases outside gene matches: 15.